This record concerns one T cell receptor (beta chain) sequence. Its antigen has not been determined. No much larger clone exists at a distance of one base, and base qualities are not known. Patients with autoimmune disease history or receiving systemic immunosuppression were excluded from the trial. Peripheral blood for TCR sequencing was collected from all dose cohorts at baseline, on cycle 4 day 1, and on cycle 7 day 1. The samples were drawn from a first-in-human, open-label, multicenter phase I dose-escalation trial of ivuxolimab. Adults with locally advanced or metastatic head and neck squamous cell, hepatocellular, melanoma or renal cell carcinoma were enrolled in the trial. Before TCR sequencing, CD4+ T cells and CD8+ T cells from peripheral blood were sorted into separate populations. This sample is part of a study of OX40 agonist ivuxolimab in advanced cancers. Regarding the complete study: The costimulatory receptor OX40 (CD134) was targeted by ivuxolimab, a fully human IgG2 agonistic monoclonal antibody. Patients were allowed to have had prior anti-PD-1, anti-PD-L1 or anti-CTLA-4 therapy, and roughly two fifths of the dose-escalation patients had been treated with checkpoint inhibitors. Partial responses occurred in three dose-escalation patients: two with cutaneous melanoma and one with hepatocellular carcinoma. Peripheral TCRbeta sequencing aimed to test whether ivuxolimab altered TCR sequence diversity and caused clonal T-cell expansion. Intravenous ivuxolimab was administered to patients every 2 weeks at six dose levels: 0.01, 0.1, 0.3, 1.5, 3 and 10 mg/kg. In the dose-escalation cohort, 82.7% of patients were male, and the mean age was around 60 years, with a range of roughly 20 to 80. Of the approximately 54 patients in dose escalation, about 19 had hepatocellular carcinoma, approximately 15 had melanoma, 9 had renal cell carcinoma and 9 had head and neck cancer. The paper covers the monotherapy dose-escalation part of the phase I ivuxolimab trial, which included N = 52 patients.

Genomic DNA was extracted from sorted cells for sequencing of the TCRbeta CDR3 region. The immunoSEQ Assay was used for sequencing of TCRbeta CDR3 regions. As stored in TCRdb, this immuneACCESS dataset retains in-frame rearrangements with V and J assigned. A fraction of the clones does not appear; measured against another copy, unresolved V genes explain less than half of the discrepancy, and the remainder lacks a known reason. The sample profile shows some 41,000 clones; roughly 90% of them were found once. About 0.6% of the sample rests with the top ten. V sheds 3 bases and J sheds 1 base, leaving 4 bases between their ends. The CDR3 has 13 amino acids, counting the end cysteine and phenylalanine. Left in the record is the CDR3 DNA by itself, 39 bases read in frame from the first base. Reading the germline V gene gives CDR1 SGHTA and CDR2 FQGNSA. Study-wide findings and limitations: Antigen specificity was not determined for the clonally expanded peripheral T cells. In partial responders in the 0.1-3.0 mg/kg groups, normalized peripheral clonal expansion was found to be among the lowest, especially among CD8+ T cells. After ivuxolimab, more expanded clones were found on average in CD8+ T cells than in CD4+ T cells. Low levels of normalized T-cell clonal expansion were also seen in some patients who did not respond. At doses of 0.1 to 3.0 mg/kg, clonal expansion of both CD4+ and CD8+ blood T cells was observed from baseline to week 6.

In this chain, TRBV7-2 is recombined with TRBJ1-5, with no confident D gene call. This clonotype was sampled from an adult with an advanced solid tumor such as melanoma, head and neck, liver or kidney cancer. The sequencing used CD4+ or CD8+ T cells sorted from blood, collected in a trial of the OX40 agonist ivuxolimab. The DNA sequence follows: TGTGCCAGCAGCTTCCAGAGCAATCAGCCCCAGCATTTT. Its translation reads: CASSFQSNQPQHF.